The subject of this entry is one T cell receptor (beta chain). Its antigen is currently unknown. The study ran its PCR with 60 Vbeta and 13 Jbeta primers. Data came from immunoSEQ multiplex PCR; TCRdb stores just in-frame clones and leaves some out. The sample lists 160,000 or so clones; 70% to 80% were seen once. This specimen comes from a study of cytomegalovirus exposure and HLA in healthy donors. Study overall: There were 300 to 400 genotyped donors. Of these, 75% to 85% fell in the genetic ancestry cluster associated with self-reported Caucasian donors. The study's findings and limits: In vitro experiments confirmed that three CMV-associated chains were specific for CMV antigens. The authors considered a cluster of highly shared sequence variants likely to be a sequencing artifact.

The TCR originated in a woman aged 40 to 55 in good health and CMV-seronegative. Sequencing was performed on PBMCs.

The CDR3 sequence is CASSPRGQKNTEAFF. CDR3 coding DNA: TGTGCCAGCAGCCCCAGGGGTCAGAAGAACACTGAAGCTTTCTTT. The rearrangement joins TRBV7-9 to TRBJ1-1; possibly TRBD1 for D (6 bases). The V end lost 5 bases, the J end lost 1 base, and 14 bases lay between the germline ends. Germline loops: CDR1 SEHNR, CDR2 FQNEAQ (reference sequence). CDR3 length equals 15 residues.